The 5 T cell receptor beta chains below come from one sample, sequenced in a study of blood T cell repertoires in COVID-19. Some clones are missing from TCRdb's copy, which holds only in-frame ones; the method was immunoSEQ multiplex PCR. This sample has 290,000 or so clones; 75% to 95% occur once, and the top ten carry roughly 1.1%. Sequenced input: PBMCs or T cells enriched from blood (not recorded which). The origin of the receptors is a woman aged 25 to 39 who had recovered from COVID-19.

This clone was recorded only once. The chain has TRBV19 and TRBJ1-5, with a tentative D call TRBD1 (5 bases). This CDR3 region has 14 residues. With 7 bases removed from V and 2 bases from J, the gap between germline ends came to 12 bases. Per the germline V gene, CDR1 is LNHDA and CDR2 is SQIVND (reference sequence). The CDR3 reads CASKRGQGNQPQHF. As DNA, the CDR3 is TGTGCCAGTAAAAGGGGCCAGGGCAATCAGCCCCAGCATTTT.

The rearrangement joins TRBV7-9 to TRBJ1-2; D might be TRBD1 (5 bases). Between the trimmed V and J ends, which lost 1 base and 4 bases, there was a span of 7 bases. CDR1 is SEHNR and CDR2 is FQNEAQ in the germline V gene (reference sequence). The CDR3 has 13 residues. This CDR3 reads CASSLEQAYGYTF. The DNA for the CDR3 is TGTGCCAGCAGCTTAGAACAGGCCTATGGCTACACCTTC.

This clone came up once. The V call is TRBV5-1, the J call TRBJ2-2; weak D call: TRBD2 (5 bases). This CDR3 has 16 residues. Germline CDR1 is SGHRS and CDR2 is YFSETQ. Between the trimmed V and J ends, which lost 7 bases and 0 bases, there was a span of 16 bases. The chain's CDR3 is CASQRLGSANTGELFF. DNA of the CDR3: TGCGCCAGCCAGCGGTTGGGATCCGCGAACACCGGGGAGCTGTTTTTT. Combining the CDR3 with reference TRBV5-1 and TRBJ2-2 gives the whole variable domain KAGVTQTPRYLIKTRGQQVTLSCSPISGHRSVSWYQQTPGQGLQFLFEYFSETQRNKGNFPGRFSGRQFSNSRSEMNVSTLELGDSALYLCASQRLGSANTGELFFGEGSRLTVL.

The genes are TRBV3-1 (or the pseudogene TRBV3-2) and TRBJ1-2; maybe TRBD1 (5 bases). This CDR3 has 14 amino acids. Trimming stripped 6 bases from V and 3 bases from J, with 14 bases between. Looked up from germline, CDR1 is LGHDT and CDR2 is YNNKEL (reference sequence). The CDR3 loop is CASRGNQGYYGYTF. DNA of the CDR3: TGTGCCAGCAGGGGTAACCAGGGTTACTATGGCTACACCTTC.

The V call is TRBV2, the J call TRBJ1-5; 7 bases fit TRBD1. V lost 6 bases, J lost 4 bases, and 6 bases stayed unmatched. There are 14 residues in the CDR3. Germline V gene data show CDR1 as SNHLY and CDR2 as FYNNEI. The CDR3 DNA reads TGTGCCAGCAGAGGGACAGCCTCAAATCAGCCCCAGCATTTT. This codes for CASRGTASNQPQHF.